The T cell receptor (beta chain) described here comes from a study of blood T cell repertoires in COVID-19 (dated by TCRdb to the early 2020s). About the full investigation: The collaborator samples originated in the United States, Italy and Spain and spanned the acute and convalescent phases of COVID-19. The prospective study material was composed of cDNA or gDNA derived from T cells, B-cell-depleted T cells, or PBMCs. Subjects who had been exposed to COVID-19, were actively infected with it, or had recovered from it provided the deeply sampled blood TCRbeta repertoires that made up the dataset. A freely available public database, intended as a resource for researchers studying the immune response to SARS-CoV-2, is where the repertoires were released. Samples came from the ongoing ImmuneRACE study (first 160 participants) plus 1,254 subjects from 6 global collaborators. A de-identified subject ID, COVID-19 status, age in years and sex were almost always included in the sample metadata. Where available, HLA class I and class II types were taken from metadata supplied by the sample provider and were not determined by assay-based typing.

Here is what the overall study found, with its caveats: How much clinical and demographic metadata was included differed by source and by participant, and the metadata was provided uncurated.

A remark on this clone: Which antigen it targets is not known. There are no base qualities to consult, and no much larger clone falls within one base.

Collaborating institutions collected whole blood in K2EDTA tubes following their own protocols. For TCRbeta analysis, collaborators shipped samples in one of three forms: frozen whole blood, isolated PBMCs, or DNA extracted from either of those sample types. The CDR3 measures 14 amino acids from cysteine to phenylalanine. The read is trimmed to its CDR3 DNA, 42 bases read in frame from base 1. CDR1 and CDR2 were assigned from the germline V gene (reference sequence) as SEHNR and FQNEAQ. Compared with germline, V lacks 4 bases and J lacks 4 bases; bases without a gene match: 5. TCRbeta CDR3 regions were amplified from genomic DNA by means of the immunoSEQ Assay, a bias-controlled multiplex PCR. As for how the authors treated the data: Nucleated cell counts per sample were estimated from amplification of reference gene primers within the assay. To quantify the absolute abundance of each unique TCRbeta CDR3 rearrangement, sequence reads were collapsed and filtered. For each sample, productive Simpson clonality was calculated by taking the square root of Simpson's diversity index across productive rearrangements. The table comes from immuneACCESS by way of TCRdb, which keeps in-frame sequences with V and J called. Part of the clones is missing from these tables; in studies checked, under half for an unresolved V gene and the rest for unknown reasons. The D gene and trimming were derived from the DNA, and the V and J assignments and clone size from that table. Within this sample are 200,000 or so clones, with 88% of them counted one time only. The ten largest clones represent 2.1% of the sample.

The receptor was isolated from a man aged 65 to 79 with active or convalescent COVID-19. The sequencing input was peripheral blood. The chain is made from TRBV7-9 and TRBJ2-3; TRBD2 fits 7 bases in the junction. The DNA sequence is as follows: TGTGCCAGCAGCTGGGGGGGTCGGTCAGATACGCAGTATTTT. This is translated as CASSWGGRSDTQYF.